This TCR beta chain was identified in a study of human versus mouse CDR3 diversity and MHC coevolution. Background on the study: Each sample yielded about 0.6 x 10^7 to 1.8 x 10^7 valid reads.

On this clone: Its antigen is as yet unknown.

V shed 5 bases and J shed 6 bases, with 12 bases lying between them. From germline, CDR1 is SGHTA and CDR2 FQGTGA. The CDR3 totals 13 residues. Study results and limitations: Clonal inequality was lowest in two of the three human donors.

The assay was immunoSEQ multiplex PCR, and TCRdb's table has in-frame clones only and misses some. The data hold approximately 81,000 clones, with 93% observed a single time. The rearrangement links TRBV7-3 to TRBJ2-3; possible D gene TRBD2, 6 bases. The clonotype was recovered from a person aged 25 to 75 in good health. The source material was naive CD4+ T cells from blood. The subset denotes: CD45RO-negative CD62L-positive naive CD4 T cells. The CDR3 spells CASSVTSTDTQYF. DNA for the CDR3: TGTGCCAGCAGCGTGACTAGTACGGATACGCAGTATTTT.